Listed below are T cell receptor beta chains from one sample, sequenced in a study of shared clonotypes between healthy human individuals. TCRdb's copy holds only in-frame clones and misses some; the assay was immunoSEQ multiplex PCR. This sample has some 2,000,000 clones, with about 94% found just once. Material for sequencing was naive CD4+ T cells sorted from blood. The receptor set was obtained from a man aged 18 to 30 in good health. Both conserved end residues are part of each CDR3. The D gene is left open where the match is weak. Clone size, where shown, is once, few, many, or a class for clones that have expanded.

TRBV6-5,-,-,TRBJ2-7,13,TGTGCCAGCAGTTACTCGGACGGTTCTTGGCAGTACTTC,CASSYSDGSWQYF
TRBV7-9,-,-,TRBJ2-1,11,TGTGCCAGCAGCTTTAGGAATGAGCAGTTCTTC,CASSFRNEQFF
TRBV7-2,-,TRBD2,TRBJ2-7,18,TGTGCCAGCAGCTTAGCGTTTGGAAAGCGGGGGCCCACCTACGAGCAGTACTTC,CASSLAFGKRGPTYEQYF
TRBV6-5,-,-,TRBJ2-7,13,TGTGCCAGCAGTAAAGGTCCGGGGTACGAGCAGTACTTC,CASSKGPGYEQYF
TRBV28,-,-,TRBJ1-4,12,TGTGCCAGCAGTTTACCAGCTGAAAAACTGTTTTTT,CASSLPAEKLFF
TRBV30,few,TRBD1,TRBJ1-6,14,TGTGCCTGGAGTTCGGGACAGGATAATTCACCCCTCCACTTT,CAWSSGQDNSPLHF
TRBV30,-,-,TRBJ1-5,14,TGTGCCTGGAGTGCGGGGGAGCCGGATCAGCCCCAGCATTTT,CAWSAGEPDQPQHF
TRBV27,-,TRBD1,TRBJ2-7,15,TGTGCCAGCAGCGAAACCGGGACAGGCCCCTACGAGCAGTACTTC,CASSETGTGPYEQYF
TRBV14,-,-,TRBJ2-2,13,TGTGCCAGCAGCCGTGGGAACACCGGGGAGCTGTTTTTT,CASSRGNTGELFF
TRBV2,-,TRBD1,TRBJ2-5,16,TGTGCCAGCAAGATAGCTGGGACAGGGGCTCGGGAGACCCAGTACTTC,CASKIAGTGARETQYF